Presented here are 28 T cell receptor beta chains from one specimen sequenced in a study of cytomegalovirus exposure and HLA in healthy donors (TCRdb year 2017). The library was prepared using the immunoSEQ multiplex PCR assay. For the multiplex PCR, a mixture combining 60 forward primers for TCR Vbeta segments and 13 reverse primers for TCR Jbeta segments was used. TCRdb holds this immuneACCESS table with in-frame rearrangements only. Some clones are missing; in checked studies, unresolved V genes explain under half, and the rest has no known cause. The sample table contains approximately 180,000 clones; only one count was recorded for over 75% of them. More than 1.5% of the sample rests with the top ten. Input material: PBMCs. All receptors derive from a man younger than 35 in good health and CMV-seronegative.

This clone was detected only a few times. The rearrangement uses TRBV28 and TRBJ1-1; 9 bases map to TRBD1. CDR3 size: 17 residues. V lost 6 bases to trimming and J lost 6 bases; unmatched junction nucleotides: 17. Germline V CDR1 and CDR2: MDHEN, SYDVKM. The CDR3: CASRPYRDRAERAEAFF. The CDR3 nucleotides are TGTGCCAGCAGACCATACCGGGACAGGGCGGAGAGGGCTGAAGCTTTCTTT.

The chain couples TRBV7-3 to TRBJ2-1; D is possibly TRBD2 (6 bases). Per germline, CDR1 SGHTA and CDR2 FQGTGA. Trimming shortened V by 5 bases and J by 0 bases, and 17 bases separated the two germline ends. CDR3 length equals 17 residues. CDR3 protein: CASSTLSGRSSYNEQFF. As DNA, the CDR3 is TGTGCCAGCAGCACCCTCAGCGGGCGTAGCTCCTACAATGAGCAGTTCTTC. Together with reference TRBV7-3 and TRBJ2-1, the CDR3 gives the full variable domain: GAGVSQTPSNKVTEKGKYVELRCDPISGHTALYWYRQSLGQGPEFLIYFQGTGAADDSGLPNDRFFAVRPEGSVSTLKIQRTERGDSAVYLCASSTLSGRSSYNEQFFGPGTRLTVL.

The chain carries TRBV28 and TRBJ2-3; maybe TRBD2 (6 bases). This CDR3 spans 18 amino acids. The germline V and J ends were trimmed by 5 bases and 1 base, with 22 bases remaining between them. From germline, CDR1 is MDHEN and CDR2 SYDVKM. The DNA of the CDR3 is TGTGCCAGCAGTACTATCCCCGGGACTCACGACCGCACAGATACGCAGTATTTT. Protein: CASSTIPGTHDRTDTQYF.

The chain employs TRBV4-3 and TRBJ1-5; 9 bases are a match to TRBD1. The CDR3 covers 15 residues. The junction had 2 bases not matched to a gene; V was cut back by 3 bases and J by 2 bases. Looked up from germline, CDR1 is LGHNA and CDR2 is YSLEER. CDR3 coding DNA: TGCGCCAGCAGCCAGGACAGGGGTCGCAATCAGCCCCAGCATTTT. Translation: CASSQDRGRNQPQHF.

The chain uses TRBV27 and TRBJ2-2; D is possibly TRBD2 (5 bases). V lost 9 bases, J lost 4 bases, and 12 bases lay in between. The germline V gene has CDR1 MNHEY and CDR2 SMNVEV (reference sequence). The CDR3 runs 13 residues. CDR3 coding DNA: TGTGCCAGTAGCGAGGGTCGCACCGGGGAGCTGTTTTTT. Translated, it gives CASSEGRTGELFF.

The chain joins TRBV6-1 to TRBJ1-5; the match to TRBD1 covers 7 bases. Germline assignment: CDR1 MNHNS and CDR2 SASEGT. The CDR3 is 13 amino acids. Trimming removed 11 bases from V and 3 bases from J; junction bases left unmatched: 7. The CDR3 DNA reads as TGTGCCTCTACAGGGGCCCTCAATCAGCCCCAGCATTTT. Translating gives CASTGALNQPQHF.

The chain links TRBV11-2 to TRBJ2-3; TRBD2 matches 7 bases. V shed 5 bases, J shed 5 bases, and the junction held 13 bases outside the gene matches. From germline, CDR1 is SGHAT and CDR2 FQNNGV. The CDR3 loop spans 16 amino acids. For the CDR3, the DNA is TGTGCCAGCAGCCCGGCTAGCGGAACCTCTAGAGATACGCAGTATTTT. Translation gives CASSPASGTSRDTQYF.

CDR3 bases: TGTGCCAGCTCACCATCAGGTTTAGTAGCTTTCTTT. Residues: CASSPSGLVAFF. The chain is built from TRBV18 and TRBJ1-1; D remains ambiguous. The CDR3 length is 12 residues. The V and J ends lost 2 bases and 10 bases respectively, with 11 bases between them. Germline assignment: CDR1 KGHSH and CDR2 LQKENI.

The V gene is TRBV7-3, the J gene TRBJ2-7; D is possibly TRBD2 (6 bases). V was cut by 5 bases and J by 3 bases, with 26 bases left in between. This CDR3 comprises 18 residues. CDR1 and CDR2 from the germline V gene are SGHTA and FQGTGA. The CDR3 protein is CASSKKGGAVAGFYEQYF. In nucleotides, the CDR3 is TGTGCCAGCAGCAAAAAGGGTGGGGCGGTGGCGGGGTTCTACGAGCAGTACTTC.

This sequence joins TRBV28 and TRBJ2-7; D perhaps matches TRBD1 (5 bases). This CDR3 spans 13 amino acids. The V gene lost 6 bases and the J gene lost 2 bases, with 11 bases spanning the gap. CDR1 is MDHEN, CDR2 SYDVKM, per germline. The CDR3 is CASRDRDPYEQYF. The CDR3 DNA is TGTGCCAGCAGAGACAGAGATCCCTACGAGCAGTACTTC.

The chain recombines TRBV7-2 with TRBJ2-5, with D possibly TRBD2 on 5 matching bases. V lost 0 bases, J lost 11 bases, and 16 bases lay in between. In germline, CDR1 is SGHTA, CDR2 FQGNSA. The CDR3 runs 14 residues. This CDR3 reads CASSLALIGGEQYF. The CDR3 DNA is TGTGCCAGCAGCTTAGCGCTTATCGGTGGGGAGCAGTACTTC.

The V and J genes are TRBV5-1 and TRBJ2-5, with 11 bases aligning to TRBD1. The V gene's germline CDR1 is SGHRS and CDR2 YFSETQ. V shed 1 base, J shed 4 bases, and the junction held 3 bases outside the gene matches. The CDR3 has 15 residues. CDR3 sequence: CASSLRTGGAETQYF. CDR3 in DNA: TGCGCCAGCAGCTTGAGGACAGGGGGCGCAGAGACCCAGTACTTC. The variable domain in full, completed from reference TRBV5-1 and TRBJ2-5, reads KAGVTQTPRYLIKTRGQQVTLSCSPISGHRSVSWYQQTPGQGLQFLFEYFSETQRNKGNFPGRFSGRQFSNSRSEMNVSTLELGDSALYLCASSLRTGGAETQYFGPGTRLLVL.

This chain links TRBV11-2 with TRBJ1-2; the match to TRBD1 covers 8 bases. CDR3 size: 14 residues. Germline-derived CDR1 and CDR2 are SGHAT and FQNNGV. V was clipped by 5 bases and J by 4 bases; unmatched bases: 6. The CDR3 DNA follows: TGTGCCAGCAGCCCGGGGACAGGAACCTATGGCTACACCTTC. Amino acid sequence: CASSPGTGTYGYTF. Variable domain in full (rest from reference TRBV11-2 and TRBJ1-2): EAGVAQSPRYKIIEKRQSVAFWCNPISGHATLYWYQQILGQGPKLLIQFQNNGVVDDSQLPKDRFSAERLKGVDSTLKIQPAKLEDSAVYLCASSPGTGTYGYTFGSGTRLTVV.

This clone was observed a handful of times. The chain uses TRBV7-2 and TRBJ2-7; D possibly corresponds to TRBD1 (6 bases). The CDR3 sequence is 14 residues long. Per germline, CDR1 SGHTA and CDR2 FQGNSA. V lost 4 bases, J lost 2 bases, and 12 bases lay in between. The CDR3 region is CASSSRGETYEQYF. In DNA form, the CDR3 reads TGTGCCAGCAGCTCCAGGGGTGAGACCTACGAGCAGTACTTC.

This clone was detected a few times. The rearrangement joins TRBV4-3 to TRBJ1-1, with a weak D call TRBD1 (6 bases). The germline V gene has CDR1 LGHNA and CDR2 YSLEER. There are 14 residues in the CDR3. The V gene lost 1 base and the J gene lost 1 base, with 7 bases spanning the gap. CDR3 in amino acids: CASSQGQENTEAFF. CDR3 DNA: TGCGCCAGCAGCCAAGGACAGGAGAACACTGAAGCTTTCTTT.

The chain employs TRBV5-1 and TRBJ2-2; 8 bases align to TRBD1. J gave up 3 bases and V 4 bases, and 14 bases lay outside the gene matches. Per germline, CDR1 SGHRS and CDR2 YFSETQ. The CDR3 covers 18 residues. Written as DNA, the CDR3 is TGCGCCAGCAGCGCGAGGTCCCGACAGGGGCAGTACACCGGGGAGCTGTTTTTT. As protein: CASSARSRQGQYTGELFF.

V is TRBV2 and J is TRBJ2-7, with TRBD1 as a possible D gene (6 bases). Germline loops: CDR1 SNHLY, CDR2 FYNNEI. This CDR3 has 17 residues. The ends were cut back, 6 bases at V and 5 bases at J, with 26 bases in the middle. The DNA for the CDR3 is TGTGCCAGCAGCCAGACCACAGGGTCGCCATCCCTTGACGAGCAGTACTTC. Its translation is CASSQTTGSPSLDEQYF.

V and J are TRBV6-1 and TRBJ1-3; perhaps TRBD1 as D (5 bases). In germline, CDR1 is MNHNS, CDR2 SASEGT. The CDR3 has 14 amino acids. V gave up 6 bases and J gave up 0 bases, with 9 bases separating them. The CDR3 spells CASRVGLSGNTIYF. CDR3 in DNA: TGTGCCAGCAGGGTGGGACTCTCTGGAAACACCATATATTTT.

This sequence joins TRBV9 and TRBJ2-1; 8 bases line up with TRBD2. This CDR3 contains 15 residues. The germline V gene encodes CDR1 SGDLS and CDR2 YYNGEE. The V gene end was trimmed by 0 bases and the J gene end by 9 bases; junction bases not matched to a gene: 8. CDR3 nucleotides: TGTGCCAGCAGCGTAGTTGGTAGCGGGATAGGTGAGCAGTTCTTC. It codes for CASSVVGSGIGEQFF.

Of note for this clone: A read error may produce the germline difference seen at one junction end. The gene calls are TRBV7-6 and TRBJ2-1, with 9 bases identical to TRBD2. This CDR3 contains 13 residues. The germline V gene encodes CDR1 SGHVS and CDR2 FNYEAQ. CDR3 loop: CASSSSTGTSLIF. The CDR3 DNA reads TGTGCCAGCAGCTCATCCACCGGGACTAGCCTGATCTTC.

The chain recombines TRBV2 with TRBJ1-2; 7 bases are shared with TRBD1. The CDR3 spans 15 residues. CDR1 is SNHLY and CDR2 is FYNNEI in the germline V gene. The V segment lost 8 bases and the J segment 0 bases; nucleotides outside the gene matches: 9. The CDR3 DNA follows: TGTGCCAGCCTGACCGGGACAGAGACTAACTATGGCTACACCTTC. Residues: CASLTGTETNYGYTF.

J is TRBJ2-7 and V is TRBV6-4; possible D gene TRBD2, 5 bases. The germline CDR1 and CDR2 sequences are MRHNA and SNTAGT. With 7 bases removed from V and 1 base from J, the gap between germline ends came to 11 bases. The CDR3 spans 13 residues. Here the CDR3 reads CASTGRGSYEQYF. The CDR3 nucleotides read TGTGCCAGCACCGGACGGGGATCCTACGAGCAGTACTTC.

The V and J genes are TRBV11-2 and TRBJ2-1, with TRBD2 matching 12 bases. Germline V gene lookup returns CDR1 SGHAT and CDR2 FQNNGV. The CDR3 is made up of 16 amino acids. The V and J ends lost 2 bases and 9 bases, in that order; junction bases with no gene match: 8. CDR3 coding DNA: TGTGCCAGCAGCTTAATACTAGCGGGGGGAACGAGTGAGCAGTTCTTC. Amino acids: CASSLILAGGTSEQFF.

The chain employs TRBV9 and TRBJ2-1; 9 nucleotides agree with TRBD2. CDR1 is SGDLS, CDR2 YYNGEE, per germline. The J segment lost 13 bases and the V segment lost 4 bases, leaving 6 bases of the junction unmatched. The CDR3 spans 12 residues. In DNA form, the CDR3 reads TGTGCCAGCAGCCTCATAGCGGGAGATCAGTTCTTC. Residues: CASSLIAGDQFF. The full variable domain, its missing parts supplied by reference TRBV9 and TRBJ2-1, is DSGVTQTPKHLITATGQRVTLRCSPRSGDLSVYWYQQSLDQGLQFLIQYYNGEERAKGNILERFSAQQFPDLHSELNLSSLELGDSALYFCASSLIAGDQFFGPGTRLTVL.

V and J are TRBV6-1 and TRBJ1-1, with unresolved D. V dropped 10 bases and J dropped 1 base, with 13 bases sitting between them. This CDR3 comprises 13 residues. Germline CDR1 and CDR2: MNHNS and SASEGT. CDR3 in amino acids: CAISEAENTEAFF. Written as DNA, the CDR3 is TGTGCCATCAGCGAGGCAGAGAACACTGAAGCTTTCTTT.

This clone was counted a few times. The chain combines TRBV5-4 with TRBJ2-2; 12 positions agree with TRBD2. Germline V gives CDR1 SGHNT, CDR2 YYREEE (reference sequence). Germline trimming cut 5 bases from V and 7 bases from J; bases unmatched to any gene: 9. The CDR3 has 16 residues. This CDR3 reads CASRKGLAGEVGELFF. CDR3 in DNA: TGTGCCAGCAGGAAGGGACTAGCGGGTGAGGTCGGGGAGCTGTTTTTT.

The chain recombines TRBV5-1 with TRBJ1-4, with D perhaps matching TRBD1 (5 bases). The germline V gene encodes CDR1 SGHRS and CDR2 YFSETQ. Trimming took off 7 bases at V and 7 bases at J, with 14 bases between the two ends. The CDR3 extends over 13 amino acids. The chain's CDR3 is CASRAGLGEKLFF. Written as DNA, the CDR3 is TGCGCCAGCCGCGCGGGGCTTGGTGAAAAACTGTTTTTT.

The V and J genes are TRBV9 and TRBJ2-5, with 10 bases identical to TRBD1. The J call may be mistaken, given a closer DNA end match to TRBJ2-7. This CDR3 spans 15 amino acids. Per germline, CDR1 SGDLS and CDR2 YYNGEE. CDR3 coding DNA: TGTGCCAGCAGCGTATATCGGGACAGGGGCTACGAGCAGTACTTC. It is translated as CASSVYRDRGYEQYF.